What follows is one T cell receptor beta chain and its context. The target antigen is unknown. Up to about 2 ug genomic DNA was used for TCRB CDR3 amplification. Some clones are missing from TCRdb's copy, which holds only in-frame ones; the method was immunoSEQ multiplex PCR. The repertoire holds around 60,000 clones, roughly 86% seen once, with roughly 10% in the top ten. This entry comes from a study of glioma-infiltrating T cells after dendritic cell vaccination. Broader study findings: Higher TCR clonality did not directly relate to longer survival.

Noted time point: after dendritic cell vaccination, including at tumor progression/relapse. CDR3 length: 16 residues. Trimming removed 6 bases from V and 6 bases from J; junction bases left unmatched: 12. The germline CDR1 and CDR2 sequences are SGHAT and FQNNGV. The receptor's source is a human donor with glioblastoma. The chain is built from TRBV11-2 and TRBJ2-1, with 9 bases fitting TRBD2. Sequences were derived from blood, sampled after dendritic cell vaccination. The CDR3: CASSTTTSGPSNEQFF. CDR3 coding DNA: TGTGCCAGCAGTACGACAACTAGCGGGCCTAGCAATGAGCAGTTCTTC.